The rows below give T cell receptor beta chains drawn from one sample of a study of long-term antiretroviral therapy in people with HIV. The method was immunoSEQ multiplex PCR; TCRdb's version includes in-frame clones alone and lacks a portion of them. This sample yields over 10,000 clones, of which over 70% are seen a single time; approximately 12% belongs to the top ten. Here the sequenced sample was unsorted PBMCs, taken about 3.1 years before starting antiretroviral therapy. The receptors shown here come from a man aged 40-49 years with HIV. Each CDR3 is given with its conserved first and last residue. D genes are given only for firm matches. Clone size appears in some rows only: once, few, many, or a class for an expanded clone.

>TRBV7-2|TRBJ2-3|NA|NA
TGTGCCAGCAGCTTGGTCGGGCATACGCAGTATTTT
CASSLVGHTQYF
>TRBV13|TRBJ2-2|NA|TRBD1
TGTGCCAGCAGCCCCCGGACAGGGCTACTTATCACCGGGGAGCTGTTTTTT
CASSPRTGLLITGELFF
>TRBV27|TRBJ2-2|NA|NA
TGTGCCAGCAGTTTATCGAATTTCGGGATAAGCGGGGAGCTGTTTTTT
CASSLSNFGISGELFF
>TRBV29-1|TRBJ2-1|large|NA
TGCAGCGTTTGGGGGGGCGCTAGAAGGGACAATGAGCAGTTCTTC
CSVWGGARRDNEQFF
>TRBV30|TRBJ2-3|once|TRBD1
TGTGCCTGGAGTGAAGCGGACAGGGGGCAGTATTTT
CAWSEADRGQYF
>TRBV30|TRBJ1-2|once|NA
TGTGCCTGGAGAGGCGGGACTGTATATGGCTACACCTTC
CAWRGGTVYGYTF
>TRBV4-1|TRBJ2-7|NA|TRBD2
TGCGCCAGCAGACCTACTAGCGGGAGTACCTACGAGCAGTACTTC
CASRPTSGSTYEQYF
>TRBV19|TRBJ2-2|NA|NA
TGTGCCAGTAGTCGGGACTTCCTGAACACCGGGGAGCTGTTTTTT
CASSRDFLNTGELFF
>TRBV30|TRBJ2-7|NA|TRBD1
TGTGCCTCGACAGGGGGCTTTACCTACGAGCAGTACTTC
CASTGGFTYEQYF
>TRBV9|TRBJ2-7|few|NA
TGTGCCAGCAGCGTAGCTGGAGGGGACGAGCAGTACTTC
CASSVAGGDEQYF
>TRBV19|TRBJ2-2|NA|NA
TGTGCCAGTAAGGACAGTGTCATCTCCGGGGAGCTGTTTTTT
CASKDSVISGELFF
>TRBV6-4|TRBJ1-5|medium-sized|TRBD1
TGTGCCAGCAGTACAGGGGATAATCAGCCCCAGCATTTT
CASSTGDNQPQHF
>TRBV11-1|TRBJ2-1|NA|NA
TGTGCCAGCAGCTTAGCGGCGGTCAATGAGCAGTTCTTC
CASSLAAVNEQFF
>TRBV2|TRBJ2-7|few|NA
TGTGCCAGCCGGCAGGACAACTACGAGCAGTACTTC
CASRQDNYEQYF
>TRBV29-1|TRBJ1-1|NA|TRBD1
TGCAGCGCCCAAAGACAGGGCACTGAAGCTTTCTTT
CSAQRQGTEAFF
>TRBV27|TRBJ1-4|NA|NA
TGTGCCAGCAGTTTATATGGACAAAGTGAAAAACTGTTTTTT
CASSLYGQSEKLFF
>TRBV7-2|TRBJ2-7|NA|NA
TGTGCCAGCAGCTTGGGGGCGGGATTCTCCTACGAGCAGTACTTC
CASSLGAGFSYEQYF
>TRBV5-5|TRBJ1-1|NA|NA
TGTGCCAGCAGCACAGTAGGACCTCCTGAAGCTTTCTTT
CASSTVGPPEAFF
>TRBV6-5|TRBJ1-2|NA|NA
TGTGCCAGCAGCCATTCGGTTACAAACTATGGCTACACCTTC
CASSHSVTNYGYTF
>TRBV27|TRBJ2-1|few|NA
TGTGCCAGCAGCCTCCCCCATATCGGGAGAGGACCGAATGAGCAGTTCTTC
CASSLPHIGRGPNEQFF
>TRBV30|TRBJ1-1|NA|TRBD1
TGTGCCTGGAGACAGGGGGACAGGGTATCTTGGAACACTGAAGCTTTCTTT
CAWRQGDRVSWNTEAFF
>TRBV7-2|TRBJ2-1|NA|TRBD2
TGTGCCAGCAGCTTAGTAGTAGTAAGGCTAGCGGGTTACAATGAGCAGTTCTTC
CASSLVVVRLAGYNEQFF
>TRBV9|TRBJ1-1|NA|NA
TGTGCCAGCAGCGTAGCTATCGGCGAGAACACTGAAGCTTTCTTT
CASSVAIGENTEAFF
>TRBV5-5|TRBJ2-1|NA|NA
TGTGCCAGCAGCCTGGATAGCAATGAGCAGTTCTTC
CASSLDSNEQFF
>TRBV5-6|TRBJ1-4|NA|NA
TGTGCCAGCAGCTTGGTTGCAGGGTCTAATGAAAAACTGTTTTTT
CASSLVAGSNEKLFF
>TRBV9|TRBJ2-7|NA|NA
TGTGCCAGCAGCGTAGCCGGCGCAGGGAGGAACGAGCAGTACTTC
CASSVAGAGRNEQYF
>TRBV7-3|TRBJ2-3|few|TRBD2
TGTGCCAGCAGCTTTAGCGGGCTCACAGATACGCAGTATTTT
CASSFSGLTDTQYF
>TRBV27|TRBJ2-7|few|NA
TGTGCCAGCAGTTCGGGCTCCTACGAGCAGTACTTC
CASSSGSYEQYF
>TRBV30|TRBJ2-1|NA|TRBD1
TGTGCCTGGACAGGGGGCGGCGAGCAGTTCTTC
CAWTGGGEQFF
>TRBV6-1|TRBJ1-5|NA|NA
TGTGCCACGATCCTGGGAAACAATCAGCCCCAGCATTTT
CATILGNNQPQHF
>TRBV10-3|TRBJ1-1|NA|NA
TGTGCCATCAGTGAGTCGGGGGGTCTGATAACTGAAGCTTTCTTT
CAISESGGLITEAFF
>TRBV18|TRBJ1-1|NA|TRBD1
TGTGCCAGCTCACCCCGACCCGGGACAGGGGACACTGAAGCTTTCTTT
CASSPRPGTGDTEAFF
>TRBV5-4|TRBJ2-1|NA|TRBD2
TGTGCCAGCAGCTCCGAGGAAGCGGGAGCTATTGAGCAGTTCTTC
CASSSEEAGAIEQFF
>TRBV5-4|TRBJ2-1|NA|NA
TGTGCCAGCAGCAGAGGGGGGGGGTCCTACAATGAGCAGTTCTTC
CASSRGGGSYNEQFF
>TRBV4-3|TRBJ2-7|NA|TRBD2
TGCGCCAGCAGCCAAGATCGAGCGGGAGATTCCTACGAGCAGTACTTC
CASSQDRAGDSYEQYF
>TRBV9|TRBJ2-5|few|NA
TGTGCCAGCAGCTCTCCCCAACCGGTGGAGACCCAGTACTTC
CASSSPQPVETQYF
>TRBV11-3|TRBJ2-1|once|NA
TGTGCCAGCAGCATCCGGGACTCCAATGAGCAGTTCTTC
CASSIRDSNEQFF